This is a list of T cell receptor beta chains from one sample in a study of vaccination effects on CD4 cells after COVID-19. TCRdb's copy holds only in-frame clones and misses some; the assay was immunoSEQ multiplex PCR. The sample lists more than 30,000 clones, about 70% occurring once. Their recognized antigens are unknown. The sample was CD4+ T cells from PBMCs cultured without peptide, taken before COVID-19 vaccination. These receptor sequences come from a human donor who received a COVID-19 vaccine. Each CDR3 is given with its conserved first and last residue. A D gene is named only where the DNA matches it firmly. Expanded clones are given a class, and other clones once, few, many or no size at all.

NA,TRBJ2-5,TRBV3-1/TRBV3-2,NA,TGTGCCAGCAGCCAAGATACCGACCCCCGGACCCTCGTGGAGACCCAGTACTTC,CASSQDTDPRTLVETQYF
NA,TRBJ1-3,TRBV19,TRBD1,TGTGCCAGTAGTGCCCAGACAGGGGCTGGAAACACCATATATTTT,CASSAQTGAGNTIYF
NA,TRBJ2-1,TRBV19,TRBD1,TGTGCCAGTAGTACCAGCCAGGGGGCCGGTGAGCAGTTCTTC,CASSTSQGAGEQFF
NA,TRBJ2-3,TRBV9,NA,TGTGCCAGCAGGAAGACCGGGACTCCTACCGCAGATACGCAGTATTTT,CASRKTGTPTADTQYF
NA,TRBJ1-5,TRBV5-1,NA,TGCGCCAGCAGCTTGGCGGGGTCTTTTAGCAATCAGCCCCAGCATTTT,CASSLAGSFSNQPQHF
NA,TRBJ2-4,TRBV2,TRBD2,TGTGCCAGCTCCCTACAGGGACTAGCGGCCATGGCCAAAAACATTCAGTACTTC,CASSLQGLAAMAKNIQYF
NA,TRBJ2-2,TRBV24-1,NA,TGTGCCACCAGTAGACAGGGAGGGACCGGGGAGCTGTTTTTT,CATSRQGGTGELFF
NA,TRBJ2-1,TRBV11-3,NA,TGTGCCAGCAGCTTGGGGGGCTCCTACAATGAGCAGTTCTTC,CASSLGGSYNEQFF
NA,TRBJ2-7,TRBV6-5,NA,TGTGCCAGCAGTTACGGGGCAGGGACCTACGAGCAGTACTTC,CASSYGAGTYEQYF
NA,TRBJ2-7,TRBV19,TRBD1,TGTGCCAGTAGCTTGAGGGGGACAGGGGGCTACGAGCAGTACTTC,CASSLRGTGGYEQYF
once,TRBJ1-1,TRBV10-3,NA,TGTGCCCTCACAAGGGGCTTGAACACTGAAGCTTTCTTT,CALTRGLNTEAFF
NA,TRBJ2-5,TRBV29-1,NA,TGCAGCGTTGTTCCCAGACTGCAGACCCAGTACTTC,CSVVPRLQTQYF
NA,TRBJ1-1,TRBV19,NA,TGTGCCAGTAGTATAGACGGATTTAGCACTGAAGCTTTCTTT,CASSIDGFSTEAFF
once,TRBJ2-7,TRBV19,TRBD1,TGTGCCAGTAGTACTCTAATGGACAGGGAAGTTAGCGAGCAGTACTTC,CASSTLMDREVSEQYF
NA,TRBJ1-1,TRBV25-1,NA,TGTGCCAGCAGTTCACCAGAGGGTCGCGGGAACACTGAAGCTTTCTTT,CASSSPEGRGNTEAFF
NA,TRBJ1-1,TRBV3-1/TRBV3-2,NA,TGTGCCAGCAGCCAAGCAGTGAACACTGAAGCTTTCTTT,CASSQAVNTEAFF
NA,TRBJ2-7,TRBV7-9,NA,TGTGCCAGCAGCCCGTGGACAGGGAGGGACGAGCAGTACTTC,CASSPWTGRDEQYF
NA,TRBJ2-1,TRBV5-1,NA,TGCGCCAGCAGCTTGGGGACAGGACTAAAGCCCAGCTCCTACAATGAGCAGTTCTTC,CASSLGTGLKPSSYNEQFF
NA,TRBJ2-2,TRBV18,TRBD1,TGTGCCAGCTCACCGCGAGCCGGGACAGCCTACACCGGGGAGCTGTTTTTT,CASSPRAGTAYTGELFF
NA,TRBJ2-7,TRBV15,NA,TGTGCCACCAGCAGAGATCCCGGACAAGGGGTCTACGAGCAGTACTTC,CATSRDPGQGVYEQYF
few,TRBJ2-5,TRBV5-1,NA,TGCGCCAGCAGTCTCCAGGTACAAGAGACCCAGTACTTC,CASSLQVQETQYF
NA,TRBJ1-4,TRBV4-1,NA,TGCGCCAGCAGCCAAGCTTGGACAGCAACTAATGAAAAACTGTTTTTT,CASSQAWTATNEKLFF
NA,TRBJ1-1,TRBV19,TRBD1,TGTGCCAGTAGGGAGACAGGGAGGAACACTGAAGCTTTCTTT,CASRETGRNTEAFF
NA,TRBJ2-5,TRBV18,TRBD2,TGTGCCAGCTCACCAGACGCGGGAGGGCGAGAGACCCAGTACTTC,CASSPDAGGRETQYF
medium-sized,TRBJ1-2,TRBV7-9,TRBD1,TGTGCCAGCAGCGTTACCGGACAGGGCTATGGCTACACCTTC,CASSVTGQGYGYTF
NA,TRBJ1-5,TRBV10-3,NA,TGTGCCATCAGTGAGCGAGTCCTCGTCGTTCAGCCCCAGCATTTT,CAISERVLVVQPQHF